This T cell receptor (beta chain) was profiled in a study of cytomegalovirus exposure and HLA in healthy donors. Background on the study: An early data release held tens of millions of unique TCRs from HLA-typed donors. The study, taken as a whole, reports: A missense variant in DCLRE1C was later tied to TCR beta V- and J-gene trimming.

The CDR3 extends over 14 amino acids. Trimming left V 4 bases short and J 3 bases short, with 12 bases between. CDR1 and CDR2 from the germline V gene are SGHAT and FQNNGV. In the case of this clone: Its antigen is not identified.

PCR was performed using 60 Vbeta and 13 Jbeta primers. Sequenced by immunoSEQ multiplex PCR; TCRdb stores in-frame clones only, minus some. The sample records 85,000 to 130,000 clones, approximately 85% being singletons. The chain is built from TRBV11-2 and TRBJ1-2, with D tentatively TRBD1 (5 bases). The sequenced sample was PBMCs. This TCR derives from a man in his forties or fifties in good health and CMV-seronegative. The CDR3 here is CASSSVKGHYGYTF. In DNA, the CDR3 is TGTGCCAGCAGCTCTGTAAAGGGGCACTATGGCTACACCTTC.